The 29 T cell receptor beta chains reported below all come from one sample, sequenced in a study of patients and donors after allogeneic stem cell transplantation. From the RT-PCR reads, TCRdb called clonotypes with MiXCR, one entry per CDR3 protein. The sample includes 3,500 to 4,500 distinct CDR3 sequences, 15% to 20% of them seen just once. Sequences were obtained from blood, either unsorted or a sorted T cell fraction (not recorded which). These receptors were collected from a human donor who was either an allogeneic HSCT recipient or a stem cell or donor lymphocyte infusion donor (not recorded which). It is not recorded whose cells these are; they may come from a transplant donor.

A few counts support this clonotype. The rearrangement links TRBV5-1 to TRBJ2-1, with 7 bases aligning to TRBD2. CDR1 SGHRS and CDR2 YFSETQ come from the germline V gene. The CDR3 loop spans 14 amino acids. V trimming: 4 bases; J trimming: 5 bases; junction bases outside the gene matches: 6. This CDR3 is CASSPGTIHNEQFF. CDR3 coding DNA: TGCGCCAGCAGCCCCGGGACTATCCACAATGAGCAGTTCTTC. The full variable domain, in which reference TRBV5-1 and TRBJ2-1 provide the parts outside the CDR3, is KAGVTQTPRYLIKTRGQQVTLSCSPISGHRSVSWYQQTPGQGLQFLFEYFSETQRNKGNFPGRFSGRQFSNSRSEMNVSTLELGDSALYLCASSPGTIHNEQFFGPGTRLTVL.

The CDR3 loop is CASSPTGGYGANVLTF. DNA for the CDR3: TGTGCCAGCAGTCCCACAGGGGGCTATGGGGCCAACGTCCTGACTTTC. The chain carries TRBV27 and TRBJ2-6; 9 bases line up with TRBD1. The length of the CDR3 is 16 residues. Looked up from germline, CDR1 is MNHEY and CDR2 is SMNVEV (reference sequence). Trimming cost V 5 bases and J 3 bases; bases outside gene matches: 5.

This sequence joins TRBV6-1 and TRBJ1-4, with D possibly TRBD1 on 6 matching bases. This CDR3 contains 13 residues. Germline assignment: CDR1 MNHNS and CDR2 SASEGT. Trimming removed 9 bases at V and 16 bases at J, with 24 bases between. The CDR3 spells CASYTGTLRSPFF. The CDR3 region has the DNA TGTGCCAGTTATACCGGGACACTACGCAGTCCGTTTTTT.

This clonotype was picked up a small number of times. V and J are TRBV5-1 and TRBJ2-7; 7 bases are shared with TRBD2. The V and J ends lost 5 bases and 0 bases, in that order; junction bases with no gene match: 5. This CDR3 contains 14 residues. Germline V CDR1 and CDR2: SGHRS, YFSETQ. The CDR3 region has the DNA TGCGCCAGCAGTCGAGCGGGGAGCTCCTACGAGCAGTACTTC. Amino acid sequence: CASSRAGSSYEQYF.

The chain combines TRBV6-6 with TRBJ2-7; D may be TRBD1 (6 bases). Germline assignment: CDR1 MNHNY and CDR2 SVGAGI (reference sequence). Deletions cut 1 base from V and 4 bases from J, with 14 bases between. The CDR3 consists of 15 residues. The CDR3 sequence: CASSYWGHPSYEQYF. CDR3 in DNA: TGTGCCAGCAGTTACTGGGGACACCCTAGTTACGAGCAGTACTTC.

This clonotype was seen once. This chain joins TRBV3-1 and TRBJ1-1; D is perhaps TRBD1 (5 bases). The V end was cut by 4 bases, the J end by 5 bases, with 14 bases between. The CDR3 is 14 residues long. Per germline, CDR1 LGHDT and CDR2 YNNKEL (reference sequence). CDR3 coding DNA: TGTGCCAGCAGCCCAGGAAGCGGGACTACTGAAGCTTTCTTT. Protein sequence: CASSPGSGTTEAFF.

J is TRBJ2-1 and V is TRBV7-9, with TRBD2 matching over 11 bases. The CDR3 spans 15 residues. Per the germline V gene, CDR1 is SEHNR and CDR2 is FQNEAQ (reference sequence). J gave up 5 bases and V 6 bases, and 6 bases lay outside the gene matches. The CDR3 region is CASRILAGEDNEQFF. DNA for the CDR3: TGTGCCAGCAGGATACTAGCGGGAGAGGACAATGAGCAGTTCTTC.

This chain links TRBV5-1 with TRBJ2-1, with D possibly matching TRBD2 (6 bases). CDR3 length equals 16 residues. Germline loops: CDR1 SGHRS, CDR2 YFSETQ. V gave up 0 bases and J gave up 9 bases, with 19 bases separating them. CDR3 sequence: CASSLAGAGKGGEQFF. DNA for the CDR3: TGCGCCAGCAGCTTGGCCGGGGCGGGAAAAGGCGGTGAGCAGTTCTTC.

The rearrangement links TRBV7-6 to TRBJ2-7, with 7 bases matching TRBD1. Germline V CDR1 and CDR2: SGHVS, FNYEAQ. CDR3 length: 16 residues. V shed 1 base, J shed 4 bases, and the junction held 10 bases outside the gene matches. CDR3 sequence reads: CASSLVPGQIPYEQYF. The CDR3 DNA follows: TGTGCCAGCAGCTTAGTACCGGGACAGATCCCGTACGAGCAGTACTTC. Together with reference TRBV7-6 and TRBJ2-7, the CDR3 gives the full variable domain: GAGVSQSPRYKVTKRGQDVALRCDPISGHVSLYWYRQALGQGPEFLTYFNYEAQQDKSGLPNDRFSAERPEGSISTLTIQRTEQRDSAMYRCASSLVPGQIPYEQYFGPGTRLTVT.

The table lists this clonotype with a count of one. A much larger clone sits a single nucleotide away, making a read error possible. J is TRBJ2-2 and V is TRBV5-1, with 14 bases fitting TRBD2. Trimming removed 7 bases from V and 6 bases from J; junction bases left unmatched: 5. Looked up from germline, CDR1 is SGHRS and CDR2 is YFSETQ. The CDR3 runs to 15 residues. DNA for the CDR3: TGCGCCAGCGGCTCGGGACTAGCGGGGGCCGGGGAGCTGTTTTTT. Translated, it gives CASGSGLAGAGELFF. Filled out from reference TRBV5-1 and TRBJ2-2, the complete variable domain reads KAGVTQTPRYLIKTRGQQVTLSCSPISGHRSVSWYQQTPGQGLQFLFEYFSETQRNKGNFPGRFSGRQFSNSRSEMNVSTLELGDSALYLCASGSGLAGAGELFFGEGSRLTVL.

The chain links TRBV5-1 to TRBJ1-4; D unresolved. Trimming left V 4 bases short and J 3 bases short, with 10 bases between. CDR3 size: 14 residues. From germline, CDR1 is SGHRS and CDR2 YFSETQ. CDR3 region: CASSHDGANEKLFF. The CDR3 DNA sequence: TGCGCCAGCAGCCACGACGGCGCTAATGAAAAACTGTTTTTT.

V usage is TRBV4-1 and J usage is TRBJ2-7; TRBD1 matches 8 bases. This CDR3 has 15 amino acids. Trimming cost V 6 bases and J 0 bases; bases outside gene matches: 7. CDR1 and CDR2 from the germline V gene are MGHRA and YSYEKL. The CDR3 bases are TGCGCCAGCAGTCGACTTCAGGGGGCCTCCTACGAGCAGTACTTC. The encoded protein is CASSRLQGASYEQYF.

This clonotype has only a few counts. The rearrangement uses TRBV10-2 and TRBJ2-1, with 10 bases identical to TRBD2. The germline CDR1 and CDR2 sequences are WSHSY and SAAADI. V lost 5 bases, J lost 4 bases, and 5 bases stayed unmatched. This CDR3 region has 15 residues. The DNA of the CDR3 is TGCGCCAGCAGTTTTACTAGCGGGGTATACAATGAGCAGTTCTTC. As protein: CASSFTSGVYNEQFF.

This rearrangement joins TRBV10-3 to TRBJ2-7; TRBD1 matches 8 bases. The trim removed 7 bases at V and 2 bases at J, leaving 7 bases unmatched. From germline, CDR1 is ENHRY and CDR2 SYGVKD. This CDR3 is built from 14 residues. The CDR3: CAIKGTGHTYEQYF. DNA for the CDR3: TGTGCCATCAAAGGGACAGGTCACACCTACGAGCAGTACTTC.

V is TRBV9 and J is TRBJ2-2; TRBD1 might be the D (6 bases). The germline gives CDR1 SGDLS, CDR2 YYNGEE. The CDR3 length is 16 residues. Trimming shortened V by 2 bases and J by 1 base, and 12 bases separated the two germline ends. CDR3 region: CASSVTGTKNTGELFF. Here the CDR3 DNA reads TGTGCCAGCAGCGTTACCGGGACAAAGAACACCGGGGAGCTGTTTTTT.

V and J are TRBV21-1 and TRBJ2-6; the table gives TRBD1 as D, unverified against the DNA. TRBV21-1 constitutes a pseudogene. The CDR3 is 17 amino acids. CDR3 loop: CAILHERRTSGANVLTF. The CDR3 DNA follows: TGTGCCATCCTCCATGAACGACGGACATCTGGGGCCAACGTCCTGACTTTC.

V usage is TRBV20-1 and J usage is TRBJ1-3, with D possibly matching TRBD1 (6 bases). The CDR3 is 15 residues long. Germline V gene lookup returns CDR1 DFQATT and CDR2 SNEGSKA (reference sequence). Trimming stripped 0 bases from V and 2 bases from J, with 11 bases between. The CDR3 region has the DNA TGCAGTGCTAGAGATGGGCACAGGGCTGGAAACACCATATATTTT. Its protein is CSARDGHRAGNTIYF.

This clonotype was observed at least ten times. V gene TRBV24-1 combines with J gene TRBJ2-2; unclear D gene. The germline V and J ends were trimmed by 2 bases and 1 base, with 10 bases remaining between them. The CDR3 length is 16 residues. Looked up from germline, CDR1 is KGHDR and CDR2 is SFDVKD. CDR3 in amino acids: CATSDSAWRNTGELFF. The CDR3, as DNA: TGTGCCACCAGTGATTCCGCGTGGAGGAACACCGGGGAGCTGTTTTTT.

V gene TRBV18 combines with J gene TRBJ1-5, with TRBD1 identical over 9 bases. V lost 4 bases, J lost 1 base, and 8 bases stayed unmatched. This CDR3 is 17 amino acids long. Germline loops: CDR1 KGHSH, CDR2 LQKENI. The CDR3 sequence: CASSQGQGGMSNQPQHF. The CDR3 coding sequence is TGTGCCAGCTCACAGGGACAGGGTGGAATGAGCAATCAGCCCCAGCATTTT. The full variable domain, rest sourced from reference TRBV18 and TRBJ1-5, is NAGVMQNPRHLVRRRGQEARLRCSPMKGHSHVYWYRQLPEEGLKFMVYLQKENIIDESGMPKERFSAEFPKEGPSILRIQQVVRGDSAAYFCASSQGQGGMSNQPQHFGDGTRLSIL.

This chain joins TRBV20-1 and TRBJ1-2; D gene unclear. This CDR3 is 10 amino acids long. CDR1 is DFQATT and CDR2 is SNEGSKA in the germline V gene (reference sequence). V lost 2 bases and J lost 5, with 3 bases in between. The CDR3 loop reads CSARPYGYTF. CDR3 bases: TGCAGTGCTAGACCTTATGGCTACACCTTC.

This clonotype appeared a few times. This chain links TRBV28 with TRBJ1-1; no clear D gene. CDR3 size: 14 residues. In germline, CDR1 is MDHEN, CDR2 SYDVKM. Trimming removed 5 bases at V and 1 base at J, with 11 bases between. The DNA for the CDR3 is TGTGCCAGCAGTATACTAAAACCGAACACTGAAGCTTTCTTT. Translation gives CASSILKPNTEAFF. The full variable domain, its missing parts supplied by reference TRBV28 and TRBJ1-1, is DVKVTQSSRYLVKRTGEKVFLECVQDMDHENMFWYRQDPGLGLRLIYFSYDVKMKEKGDIPEGYSVSREKKERFSLILESASTNQTSMYLCASSILKPNTEAFFGQGTRLTVV.

This clonotype occurred a few times. V is TRBV6-5 and J is TRBJ2-1, with a tentative D call TRBD2 (5 bases). CDR3 size: 12 residues. Germline V gene sequence: CDR1 MNHEY, CDR2 SVGAGI. Trimming removed 2 bases from V and 8 bases from J, with 7 bases in between. The CDR3 is CASSYRGHEQFF. Written as DNA, the CDR3 is TGTGCCAGCAGTTACAGAGGGCATGAGCAGTTCTTC.

This clonotype was detected only a few times. The chain has TRBV6-2 or TRBV6-3 and TRBJ2-1, with TRBD2 matching 8 bases. Germline V gene data show CDR1 as MNHEY and CDR2 as SVGEGT. The CDR3 sequence is 14 residues long. Trimming at V came to 6 bases and at J to 1 base, leaving 2 bases not matched to a gene. In DNA form, the CDR3 reads TGTGCCAGCAGCGGGGGGGGATCCTACAATGAGCAGTTCTTC. This gives the protein CASSGGGSYNEQFF.

This clonotype was counted many times. The genes are TRBV5-1 and TRBJ1-4; no definite D call. The CDR3 has 14 residues. Trimming took off 0 bases at V and 3 bases at J, with 6 bases between the two ends. CDR1 and CDR2 (germline): SGHRS, YFSETQ. The DNA for the CDR3 is TGCGCCAGCAGCTTGGGTGGGTCTAATGAAAAACTGTTTTTT. As protein: CASSLGGSNEKLFF.

This clonotype was counted at least ten times. The V gene is TRBV3-1, the J gene TRBJ2-3; 8 nucleotides agree with TRBD2. The CDR3 spans 14 residues. CDR1 is LGHDT, CDR2 YNNKEL, per germline (reference sequence). The V and J ends lost 2 bases and 4 bases, in that order; junction bases with no gene match: 2. The CDR3 nucleotides read TGTGCCAGCAGCCAACTAGCGGGTTCAGATACGCAGTATTTT. Translated: CASSQLAGSDTQYF.

The CDR3 reads CASSPHRASGRNTDTQYF. Here the CDR3 DNA reads TGTGCCAGCAGCCCTCATCGGGCTAGCGGGAGAAACACAGATACGCAGTATTTT. The chain carries TRBV3-1 and TRBJ2-3; the match to TRBD2 covers 10 bases. The CDR3 length is 18 residues. V shed 4 bases and J 2 bases; nucleotides not matched to a gene: 12. CDR1 is LGHDT and CDR2 is YNNKEL in the germline V gene (reference sequence).

This clonotype was seen more than once but under ten times. The chain carries TRBV12-3 or TRBV12-4 and TRBJ1-2; perhaps TRBD1 as D (6 bases). V lost 3 bases, J lost 8 bases, and 13 bases lay in between. The CDR3 has 13 residues. The CDR3 region has the DNA TGTGCCAGCAGTTTCGGCAGGGGAGCAGGCTACACCTTC. Protein sequence: CASSFGRGAGYTF.

This clonotype was seen a few times. The chain is built from TRBV20-1 and TRBJ1-5, with 7 bases matching TRBD1. Trimming removed 5 bases from V and 7 bases from J; junction bases left unmatched: 8. This CDR3 comprises 13 residues. Germline V gene lookup returns CDR1 DFQATT and CDR2 SNEGSKA (reference sequence). The CDR3 is CSAATGAGQPQHF. The CDR3 DNA sequence: TGCAGTGCTGCAACAGGGGCAGGGCAGCCCCAGCATTTT.

The chain employs TRBV19 and TRBJ1-4; D possibly corresponds to TRBD1 (6 bases). Germline-derived CDR1 and CDR2 are LNHDA and SQIVND (reference sequence). This CDR3 spans 15 amino acids. The ends were cut back, 1 base at V and 6 bases at J, with 12 bases in the middle. CDR3 region: CASSIGYRVDEKLFF. The CDR3 DNA reads TGTGCCAGTAGTATAGGTTACAGGGTGGATGAAAAACTGTTTTTT.